The entry below gives a single T cell receptor beta chain sequence along with its context. Its antigen remains unidentified. This sample stems from a study of OX40 agonist ivuxolimab in advanced cancers. Overall study findings and caveats: The antigen specificity of the peripheral T cells (those that were expanded) was not determined. Certain nonresponders likewise exhibited a low normalized T-cell clonal expansion. More expanded clones were found, on average, in CD8+ than in CD4+ T cells.

Autoimmune disease history or systemic immunosuppression meant exclusion. From germline, CDR1 is MDHEN and CDR2 SYDVKM. This CDR3 has 15 amino acids. The ends were cut back, 6 bases at V and 2 bases at J, with 17 bases in the middle. This table comes from immunoSEQ multiplex PCR, and its TCRdb copy is limited to in-frame clones, with some not included. Altogether roughly 71,000 clones are present, about 85% being singletons, with the ten largest covering 0.8% to 1.3%. The sequence derives from an adult with an advanced solid tumor such as melanoma, head and neck, liver or kidney cancer. The chain joins TRBV28 to TRBJ2-7; possibly TRBD1 for D (5 bases). This sample comprised CD4+ or CD8+ T cells sorted from blood, obtained in a trial of the OX40 agonist ivuxolimab. This CDR3 is CASSPWGPQTYEQYF. Written as DNA, the CDR3 is TGTGCCAGCAGCCCCTGGGGCCCCCAAACCTACGAGCAGTACTTC. Variable domain in full (rest from reference TRBV28 and TRBJ2-7): DVKVTQSSRYLVKRTGEKVFLECVQDMDHENMFWYRQDPGLGLRLIYFSYDVKMKEKGDIPEGYSVSREKKERFSLILESASTNQTSMYLCASSPWGPQTYEQYFGPGTRLTVT.